This entry is about one TCR beta chain. Its antigen is not identified. This sample was taken from a study of identical twins. General study findings and limits: Models came in too low on out-of-frame TCR alpha sharing in monozygotic twins. Low generation probability was overrepresented in out-of-frame alpha sequences shared by twins.

CDR3 length: 12 amino acids. CDR1 and CDR2 from the germline V gene are SQVTM and ANQGSEA. After removal of 3 bases from V and 4 bases from J, the junction contained 1 base not matched to a gene. TCRdb re-analysed the 5' RACE reads in MiXCR, keeping a single row per CDR3 protein. The repertoire consists of 1.5 million to 2 million distinct CDR3 sequences, with around 33% occurring once and the leading ten covering about 0.25%. The TCR sequence derives from a newborn girl in good health. Sequences were obtained from cord blood. The chain recombines TRBV29-1 with TRBJ1-1, with 8 nucleotides matching TRBD1. CDR3 sequence: CSVDQGATEAFF. CDR3 nucleotides: TGCAGCGTTGACCAGGGGGCCACTGAAGCTTTCTTT.